The source of this T cell receptor beta chain is a study of T cells in localized non-small cell lung cancer. Per the germline V gene, CDR1 is MNHEY and CDR2 is SMNVEV (reference sequence). Trimming removed 7 bases from V and 7 bases from J; junction bases left unmatched: 4. The CDR3 runs to 14 residues. The assay was immunoSEQ multiplex PCR, and TCRdb's table has in-frame clones only and misses some. The table shows some 130,000 clones, with roughly 90% occurring only once. This sample comprised peripheral blood, obtained before any cancer treatment. This receptor was identified in a female donor over 55 with stage I lung adenocarcinoma. The chain has TRBV27 and TRBJ2-1; 13 nucleotides agree with TRBD2. In DNA form, the CDR3 reads TGTGCCAGCATACTAGCGGGAGGGGTTAATGAGCAGTTCTTC. Protein product: CASILAGGVNEQFF.